Included here is one T cell receptor (beta chain) sequence, with context. The assay was immunoSEQ multiplex PCR, and TCRdb's table has in-frame clones only and misses some. The sample records 80,000 to 130,000 clones, 80% to 90% being singletons. The CDR3 loop spans 19 amino acids. The entry originates in a study of blood T cell repertoires in COVID-19. Study overall: Samples came from the United States, Italy and Spain, spanning acute and convalescent COVID-19.

This sequence was found in a woman between 45 and 60 years old who had recovered from COVID-19. The rearrangement uses TRBV12-2 and TRBJ2-1; the tabulated D call, TRBD2, remains unverified against the DNA. TRBV12-2 counts as a pseudogene. Sequencing was performed on PBMCs or T cells enriched from blood (not recorded which). The CDR3 DNA reads as TGTGCAAGTCGCACGAAACGGACTAGCGGGGGACCCGGAGGGTATGAGCAGTTCTTC. This translates into CASRTKRTSGGPGGYEQFF.